Listed here are 25 T cell receptor beta chains from one sample, sequenced in a study of cytomegalovirus exposure and HLA in healthy donors. The PCR ran on 60 Vbeta and 13 Jbeta primers. Clones were read by immunoSEQ multiplex PCR, and TCRdb kept only the in-frame ones, dropping some. The sample contains just over 200,000 clones, around 70% of which appear only once. Sequencing input: PBMCs. The receptors come from a man between 40 and 49 years old in good health and CMV-seropositive.

For the CDR3, the DNA is TGTGCCAGCAGCTTGCAGGGGGAAACTAATGAAAAACTGTTTTTT. This encodes CASSLQGETNEKLFF. The chain couples TRBV5-4 to TRBJ1-4; 7 nucleotides match TRBD1. The CDR3 length is 15 residues. J was trimmed by 1 base and V by 1 base; bases with no gene match: 1. The germline V gene encodes CDR1 SGHNT and CDR2 YYREEE (reference sequence).

The sample holds a few counts of this clone. The chain recombines TRBV7-6 with TRBJ2-2; perhaps TRBD2 as D (5 bases). V shed 5 bases and J shed 8 bases, with 21 bases lying between them. There are 16 residues in the CDR3. CDR1 is SGHVS and CDR2 is FNYEAQ in the germline V gene. The CDR3 loop reads CASSPAGLASAGELFF. The CDR3 DNA is TGTGCCAGCAGCCCGGCGGGCCTAGCCTCTGCAGGGGAGCTGTTTTTT.

This chain uses TRBV7-2 with TRBJ1-1; D might be TRBD1 (6 bases). The CDR3 has 16 residues. From germline, CDR1 is SGHTA and CDR2 FQGNSA. Trimming took off 1 base at V and 0 bases at J, with 12 bases between the two ends. The CDR3 spells CASSLGLTGMNTEAFF. The CDR3 nucleotides read TGTGCCAGCAGCTTAGGTCTGACAGGTATGAACACTGAAGCTTTCTTT.

This sequence joins TRBV18 and TRBJ2-3; TRBD1 aligns across 11 bases. The CDR3 extends over 15 amino acids. CDR1 is KGHSH and CDR2 is LQKENI in the germline V gene. V shed 2 bases and J 4 bases; nucleotides not matched to a gene: 2. The CDR3 DNA reads as TGTGCCAGCTCACCAGGACAGGGGGCGGCAGATACGCAGTATTTT. Translating gives CASSPGQGAADTQYF.

The chain employs TRBV9 and TRBJ2-7; 7 bases align to TRBD2. The junction had 9 bases not matched to a gene; V was cut back by 3 bases and J by 3 bases. Germline V gives CDR1 SGDLS, CDR2 YYNGEE. The CDR3 consists of 15 residues. CDR3 region: CASSGLGGGLYEQYF. The CDR3 nucleotides read TGTGCCAGCAGCGGACTTGGGGGAGGGCTCTACGAGCAGTACTTC.

The J gene is TRBJ2-5, the V gene TRBV13; 8 nucleotides align to TRBD2. Trimming at V came to 3 bases and at J to 4 bases, leaving 4 bases not matched to a gene. Germline CDR1 and CDR2: PRHDT and FYEKMQ (reference sequence). There are 14 residues in the CDR3. The CDR3 DNA reads as TGTGCCAGCAGCTTGAGCGGGGGAGGAGAGACCCAGTACTTC. Protein sequence: CASSLSGGGETQYF.

This chain connects TRBV28 to TRBJ2-1; D not resolved. This CDR3 is built from 14 residues. In germline, CDR1 is MDHEN, CDR2 SYDVKM. V was clipped by 2 bases and J by 7 bases, with 12 bases between them. CDR3 DNA sequence: TGTGCCAGCAGTTTACGGGTAGTCCGGAATGAGCAGTTCTTC. Amino acids: CASSLRVVRNEQFF.

The CDR3 DNA is TGTGCCAGCACCCTAGGCGGGGAGCCCACCGGGGAGCTGTTTTTT. It codes for CASTLGGEPTGELFF. The gene calls are TRBV6-1 and TRBJ2-2; D may be TRBD2 (6 bases). Trimming took 7 bases from V and 4 from J, leaving 16 bases between them. Germline V gene data show CDR1 as MNHNS and CDR2 as SASEGT. The CDR3 consists of 15 residues.

The chain has TRBV4-1 and TRBJ1-3, with 7 bases identical to TRBD1. This CDR3 contains 18 residues. CDR1 and CDR2 from the germline V gene are MGHRA and YSYEKL. J gave up 0 bases and V 0 bases, and 8 bases lay outside the gene matches. The CDR3 here is CASSQDLTGPLSGNTIYF. The CDR3 nucleotides read TGCGCCAGCAGCCAAGACTTGACAGGGCCCCTCTCTGGAAACACCATATATTTT.

This chain connects TRBV2 to TRBJ1-2; 9 bases align to TRBD1. The CDR3 sequence is 15 residues long. CDR1 SNHLY and CDR2 FYNNEI come from the germline V gene. V trimming: 6 bases; J trimming: 2 bases; junction bases outside the gene matches: 7. CDR3 region: CASRRQGVINYGYTF. The DNA of the CDR3 is TGTGCCAGCAGACGACAGGGGGTGATAAACTATGGCTACACCTTC.

For the CDR3, the DNA is TGTGCCAGCAGCTGGACAGGGGTTGGTGAAAAACTGTTTTTT. Protein sequence: CASSWTGVGEKLFF. The rearrangement uses TRBV7-2 and TRBJ1-4; 9 positions match TRBD1. Germline V gene lookup returns CDR1 SGHTA and CDR2 FQGNSA. The CDR3 is made up of 14 amino acids. V lost 4 bases, J lost 7 bases, and 4 bases stayed unmatched.

This chain connects TRBV4-3 to TRBJ2-7, with 13 bases that match TRBD2. This CDR3 is built from 17 residues. Germline values: CDR1 LGHNA, CDR2 YSLEER. J was trimmed by 0 bases and V by 5 bases; bases with no gene match: 7. This CDR3 reads CASSSGTSGDSSYEQYF. In DNA form, the CDR3 reads TGCGCCAGCAGCTCCGGGACTAGCGGGGACAGCTCCTACGAGCAGTACTTC.

This clone was observed a few times. V usage is TRBV5-8 and J usage is TRBJ1-1, with a tentative D call TRBD1 (6 bases). With 4 bases removed from V and 3 bases from J, the gap between germline ends came to 19 bases. Looked up from germline, CDR1 is SGHTS and CDR2 is YDEGEE. CDR3 size: 16 residues. CDR3 bases: TGTGCCAGCAGCCCACGGGCGGTCAGGGGTTACACTGAAGCTTTCTTT. Translating it yields CASSPRAVRGYTEAFF.

The rearrangement links TRBV7-9 to TRBJ1-1; TRBD1 aligns across 8 bases. Germline CDR1 is SEHNR and CDR2 is FQNEAQ (reference sequence). There are 14 residues in the CDR3. The junction had 6 bases not matched to a gene; V was cut back by 5 bases and J by 4 bases. DNA for the CDR3: TGTGCCAGCAGCCGGACAGGGTTGGGCACTGAAGCTTTCTTT. Amino acid sequence: CASSRTGLGTEAFF. Full variable domain (rest looked up from reference TRBV7-9 and TRBJ1-1): DTGVSQNPRHKITKRGQNVTFRCDPISEHNRLYWYRQTLGQGPEFLTYFQNEAQLEKSRLLSDRFSAERPKGSFSTLEIQRTEQGDSAMYLCASSRTGLGTEAFFGQGTRLTVV.

J is TRBJ2-7 and V is TRBV5-8, with D perhaps matching TRBD1 (5 bases). CDR1 and CDR2 (germline): SGHTS, YDEGEE. This CDR3 has 13 residues. The ends were cut back, 3 bases at V and 7 bases at J, with 14 bases in the middle. Here the CDR3 DNA reads TGTGCCAGCAGCTCGCGAGACAGAGATGAGCAGTACTTC. Translating it yields CASSSRDRDEQYF.

The chain recombines TRBV10-3 with TRBJ1-3; D might be TRBD1 (5 bases). V lost 10 bases, J lost 5 bases, and 18 bases lay in between. This CDR3 has 14 amino acids. Germline CDR1 ENHRY, CDR2 SYGVKD. This chain's CDR3 is CASKAAGTRNTIYF. CDR3 sequence (DNA): TGTGCCAGCAAGGCGGCGGGGACTCGAAACACCATATATTTT.

The chain combines TRBV7-9 with TRBJ2-2, with no clear D. Germline CDR1 and CDR2: SEHNR and FQNEAQ (reference sequence). The CDR3 contains 11 residues. Trimming removed 5 bases at V and 6 bases at J, with 4 bases between. CDR3 DNA sequence: TGTGCCAGCAGCCCCTCCGGGGAGCTGTTTTTT. Translating it yields CASSPSGELFF.

This clone was counted only a few times. The gene calls are TRBV6-5 and TRBJ2-3; 7 bases agree with TRBD2. After removal of 2 bases from V and 4 bases from J, the junction contained 3 bases not matched to a gene. The CDR3 runs to 14 residues. In germline, CDR1 is MNHEY, CDR2 SVGAGI. CDR3: CASSYGGGSDTQYF. The CDR3 bases are TGTGCCAGCAGTTACGGGGGGGGATCAGATACGCAGTATTTT.

The chain recombines TRBV4-3 with TRBJ2-7; TRBD2 might be the D (5 bases). The CDR3 is made up of 14 amino acids. V lost 0 bases to trimming and J lost 6 bases, with 12 bases between them. The germline CDR1 and CDR2 sequences are LGHNA and YSLEER. The CDR3 bases are TGCGCCAGCAGCCAAGAGAGGGCTGGTGGCGAGCAGTACTTC. The encoded protein is CASSQERAGGEQYF.

Only a few counts were recorded for this clone. The V call is TRBV5-6, the J call TRBJ1-1, with D possibly being TRBD1 (6 bases). The CDR3 covers 15 residues. Germline V gene lookup returns CDR1 SGHDT and CDR2 YYEEEE. Trimming shortened V by 7 bases and J by 8 bases, and 24 bases separated the two germline ends. CDR3 sequence: CASEELGATDGEAFF. In DNA, the CDR3 is TGTGCCAGCGAGGAATTGGGGGCCACGGATGGCGAAGCTTTCTTT. Variable domain in full (rest from reference TRBV5-6 and TRBJ1-1): DAGVTQSPTHLIKTRGQQVTLRCSPKSGHDTVSWYQQALGQGPQFIFQYYEEEERQRGNFPDRFSGHQFPNYSSELNVNALLLGDSALYLCASEELGATDGEAFFGQGTRLTVV.

J is TRBJ1-2 and V is TRBV4-2, with a possible D match to TRBD1 (6 bases). This CDR3 contains 16 residues. The V end lost 4 bases, the J end lost 8 bases, and 23 bases lay between the germline ends. Looked up from germline, CDR1 is LGHNA and CDR2 is YNFKEQ. Here the CDR3 reads CASSRDLGAGGYGYTF. CDR3 nucleotide sequence: TGTGCCAGCAGCCGAGACTTGGGGGCGGGGGGATACGGCTACACCTTC.

The chain joins TRBV2 to TRBJ2-7; 11 bases are a match to TRBD2. V shed 4 bases, J shed 0 bases, and the junction held 5 bases outside the gene matches. CDR1 and CDR2 from the germline V gene are SNHLY and FYNNEI. The CDR3 loop spans 16 amino acids. The CDR3 sequence is CASSALAGVLSYEQYF. DNA for the CDR3: TGTGCCAGCAGTGCACTAGCGGGGGTCCTCTCCTACGAGCAGTACTTC. Together with reference TRBV2 and TRBJ2-7, the CDR3 gives the full variable domain: EPEVTQTPSHQVTQMGQEVILRCVPISNHLYFYWYRQILGQKVEFLVSFYNNEISEKSEIFDDQFSVERPDGSNFTLKIRSTKLEDSAMYFCASSALAGVLSYEQYFGPGTRLTVT.

In this sample, this clone turned up once. In DNA, the CDR3 is TGTGCCAGCAGTTCGACTCCGGCGGGTGGCTACACCTTC. Its translation is CASSSTPAGGYTF. The chain employs TRBV28 and TRBJ1-2; no clear D. Deletions cut 4 bases from V and 7 bases from J, with 13 bases between. The CDR3 spans 13 residues. Germline V CDR1 and CDR2: MDHEN, SYDVKM.

The J gene is TRBJ1-5, the V gene TRBV27, with a weak D call TRBD1 (5 bases). V was shortened by 2 bases and J by 4 bases, with 9 bases between the two germline ends. The germline CDR1 and CDR2 sequences are MNHEY and SMNVEV (reference sequence). The CDR3 loop spans 14 amino acids. Here the CDR3 reads CASSLNRGNQPQHF. For the CDR3, the DNA is TGTGCCAGCAGTTTAAACCGGGGGAATCAGCCCCAGCATTTT.

This clone was counted once. The chain couples TRBV25-1 to TRBJ2-7; no reliable D call. V lost 8 bases and J 2 bases, leaving 10 bases between the germline ends. Germline values: CDR1 MGHDK, CDR2 SYGVNS. The CDR3 covers 12 residues. The CDR3 nucleotides read TGTGCCAGCGCCACTGTCCCCTACGAGCAGTACTTC. It yields the protein CASATVPYEQYF.